The TCR beta chain under discussion was sequenced for a study of cytomegalovirus exposure and HLA in healthy donors. General study points: Several of the most significant clusters appeared linked to common viral pathogens, based on a later analysis.

Trimming removed 0 bases from V and 7 bases from J, with 19 bases in between. Per germline, CDR1 LGHNT and CDR2 FRNRAP. The length of the CDR3 is 17 residues. Comment on this clone: Its antigen remains unknown.

In the PCR, 60 Vbeta and 13 Jbeta primers were used. Clones were read by immunoSEQ multiplex PCR, and TCRdb kept only the in-frame ones, dropping some. The repertoire holds 150,000 or so clones, with 73% as singletons. The receptor was derived from a woman aged 18-29 years in good health and CMV-seronegative. The V gene is TRBV12-5, the J gene TRBJ1-5; D might be TRBD1 (6 bases). Sequencing used PBMCs. CDR3 bases: TGTGCTAGTGGTTTGGTACTTGATAGGGGGAGCGGACAGCCCCAGCATTTT. As protein: CASGLVLDRGSGQPQHF.